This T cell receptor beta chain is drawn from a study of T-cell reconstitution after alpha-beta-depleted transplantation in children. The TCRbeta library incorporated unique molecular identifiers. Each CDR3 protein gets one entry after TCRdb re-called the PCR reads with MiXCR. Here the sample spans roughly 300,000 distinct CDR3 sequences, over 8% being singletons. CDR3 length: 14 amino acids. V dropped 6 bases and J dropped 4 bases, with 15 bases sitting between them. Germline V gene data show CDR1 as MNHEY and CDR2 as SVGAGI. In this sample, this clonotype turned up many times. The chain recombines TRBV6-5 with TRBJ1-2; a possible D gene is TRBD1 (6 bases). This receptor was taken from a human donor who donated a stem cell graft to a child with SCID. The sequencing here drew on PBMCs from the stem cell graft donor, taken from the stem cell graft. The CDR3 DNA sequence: TGTGCCAGCAGGGCTGGGCGGGGGGCCTATGGCTACACCTTC. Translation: CASRAGRGAYGYTF.